Given below is one T cell receptor beta chain in context. No antigen is known for it. Germline V gives CDR1 LGHNA, CDR2 YSLEER. The length of the CDR3 is 13 residues. Deletions cut 2 bases from V and 2 bases from J, with 3 bases between. This PCR relied on a set of 60 Vbeta primers and 13 Jbeta primers. TCRdb keeps only in-frame clones here, not all; method: immunoSEQ multiplex PCR. The sample records about 95,000 clones, nearly 70% being singletons. These data originate in a study of cytomegalovirus exposure and HLA in healthy donors. Study results and caveats: A later analysis by the authors found several of the most significant clusters apparently linked to common viral pathogens. Sequencing had likely introduced a cluster of highly shared sequence variants as an artifact. Some V segments (TRBV6-2 and TRBV6-3 among them) were excluded as indistinguishable. HLA alleles were associated with 16,951 TCR beta sequences in a later analysis at 0.05 false discovery rate.

This chain uses TRBV4-3 with TRBJ2-2; D is undetermined. Sequencing used PBMCs. The receptor's source is a woman aged 50 to 60 in good health and CMV-seropositive. The CDR3 region has the DNA TGCGCCAGCAGCCAAAGCAACACCGGGGAGCTGTTTTTT. Its translation: CASSQSNTGELFF.